A single sample gave rise to the 25 T cell receptor beta chains below, sequenced in a study of vaccination and CD4 T cells after COVID-19. As for treatment: roughly ten-day PBMC culture with coronavirus spike peptide pools or control peptides (ViraFEST assay). No antigens are known for them. Researchers used the Oncomine TCR Beta short-read assay to sequence DNA from cultured CD4+ T cells. Each CDR3 protein is one row after TCRdb ran MiXCR on the PCR reads. Of more than 15,000 distinct CDR3 sequences in the sample, 55% to 65% were seen once. The sample consisted of CD4+ T cells from blood, cultured in vitro, taken after SARS-CoV-2 vaccination. Receptors originate from a human donor who had recovered from COVID-19.

This clonotype was detected only a few times. The gene calls are TRBV20-1 and TRBJ1-5; TRBD1 agrees at 9 bases. The ends lost 5 bases at V and 2 bases at J; junction bases unmatched: 10. The CDR3 contains 16 residues. Per the germline V gene, CDR1 is DFQATT and CDR2 is SNEGSKA (reference sequence). The CDR3 DNA sequence: TGCAGTGCTGGGACAGGGTCTTGGGAGGGCAATCAGCCCCAGCATTTT. It specifies CSAGTGSWEGNQPQHF.

The chain uses TRBV18 and TRBJ2-1; unclear D gene. This CDR3 has 12 residues. Germline values: CDR1 KGHSH, CDR2 LQKENI. Trimming shortened V by 2 bases and J by 8 bases, and 7 bases separated the two germline ends. DNA for the CDR3: TGTGCCAGCTCACCATACTCTGATGAGCAGTTCTTC. Its protein product is CASSPYSDEQFF.

There are a few counts of this clonotype. The chain recombines TRBV6-5 with TRBJ1-2; 10 nucleotides match TRBD1. The CDR3 runs to 15 residues. The trim removed 3 bases at V and 4 bases at J, leaving 5 bases unmatched. Germline CDR1 and CDR2: MNHEY and SVGAGI. In nucleotides, the CDR3 is TGTGCCAGCAGTTATAGGGGACAGGGGACCTATGGCTACACCTTC. Translation: CASSYRGQGTYGYTF.

The chain couples TRBV3-1 to TRBJ1-2, with unresolved D. CDR3 size: 13 residues. Trimming stripped 4 bases from V and 3 bases from J, with 9 bases between. Germline CDR1 is LGHDT and CDR2 is YNNKEL (reference sequence). The CDR3 coding sequence is TGTGCCAGCAGCCGGAGCCGAGACTATGGCTACACCTTC. Translating it yields CASSRSRDYGYTF.

V usage is TRBV20-1 and J usage is TRBJ1-2; 11 bases match TRBD1. Trimming took 0 bases from V and 8 from J; bases not matched to a gene: 5. This CDR3 has 14 residues. CDR1 is DFQATT, CDR2 SNEGSKA, per germline (reference sequence). The CDR3 sequence is CSARDGDRGGGYTF. The CDR3 DNA reads as TGCAGTGCTAGAGACGGGGACAGGGGGGGAGGCTACACCTTC.

This chain connects TRBV5-5 to TRBJ2-7, with TRBD1 matching 7 bases. This CDR3 spans 15 amino acids. Germline V gene sequence: CDR1 SGHKS, CDR2 YYEKEE (reference sequence). Trimming removed 4 bases from V and 3 bases from J; junction bases left unmatched: 10. CDR3 loop: CASSLSTGWHYEQYF. The DNA of the CDR3 is TGTGCCAGCAGCCTTTCGACAGGGTGGCACTACGAGCAGTACTTC.

The sample holds a few counts of this clonotype. The gene calls are TRBV6-2 or TRBV6-3 and TRBJ1-1; D might be TRBD1 (6 bases). CDR3 length equals 13 residues. CDR1 MNHEY and CDR2 SVGEGT come from the germline V gene. Trimming removed 9 bases from V and 6 bases from J, with 17 bases in between. The CDR3 loop reads CASTRTGRAEAFF. The CDR3, as DNA: TGTGCCAGTACCAGAACAGGGCGGGCTGAAGCTTTCTTT.

This rearrangement joins TRBV15 to TRBJ2-3; 9 bases are a match to TRBD2. Germline V lookup: CDR1 LNHNV, CDR2 YYDKDF (reference sequence). Unmatched junction bases numbered 3, after V lost 6 bases and J lost 2 bases. The CDR3 length is 14 residues. The CDR3 DNA sequence: TGTGCCACCAGGCGGGAGGGCTTCACAGATACGCAGTATTTT. Protein: CATRREGFTDTQYF.

V usage is TRBV20-1 and J usage is TRBJ1-1, with a possible D match to TRBD1 (5 bases). Germline-derived CDR1 and CDR2 are DFQATT and SNEGSKA (reference sequence). V lost 0 bases and J lost 5, with 10 bases in between. The CDR3 covers 13 residues. CDR3 residues: CSARDPQGTEAFF. Here the CDR3 DNA reads TGCAGTGCTAGAGATCCTCAGGGAACTGAAGCTTTCTTT.

The CDR3 bases are TGTGCCAGCAGCCAAGAAGGGGGAAGGAATTCACCCCTCCACTTT. Encoded protein: CASSQEGGRNSPLHF. This chain connects TRBV4-2 to TRBJ1-6, with D maybe TRBD1 (6 bases). The CDR3 is made up of 15 amino acids. V shed 0 bases and J shed 7 bases, with 10 bases lying between them. Germline-derived CDR1 and CDR2 are LGHNA and YNFKEQ.

The rearrangement links TRBV2 to TRBJ1-1; 8 nucleotides line up with TRBD1. The trim removed 3 bases at V and 7 bases at J, leaving 10 bases unmatched. CDR1 is SNHLY and CDR2 is FYNNEI in the germline V gene. The CDR3 sequence is 15 residues long. The CDR3 DNA reads TGTGCCAGCAGTGAGAGGGACAGGAGTTACGGTGAAGCTTTCTTT. Translation gives CASSERDRSYGEAFF.

This clonotype occurred once. The rearrangement links TRBV28 to TRBJ1-1, with D possibly being TRBD1 (5 bases). CDR1 MDHEN and CDR2 SYDVKM come from the germline V gene. CDR3 length: 16 residues. V lost 2 bases to trimming and J lost 0 bases, with 13 bases between them. This chain's CDR3 is CASSLGGLSMNTEAFF. CDR3 bases: TGTGCCAGCAGTTTAGGGGGACTGTCGATGAACACTGAAGCTTTCTTT.

The chain has TRBV6-1 and TRBJ2-7; possibly TRBD1 for D (6 bases). The germline V gene encodes CDR1 MNHNS and CDR2 SASEGT. The CDR3 covers 13 residues. Trimming stripped 8 bases from V and 0 bases from J, with 11 bases between. The CDR3 DNA is TGTGCCAGCGCCAGGACAGACTCCTACGAGCAGTACTTC. Translation: CASARTDSYEQYF.

The chain uses TRBV5-1 and TRBJ2-5, with D possibly TRBD2 on 6 matching bases. The V gene lost 0 bases and the J gene lost 2 bases, with 11 bases spanning the gap. In germline, CDR1 is SGHRS, CDR2 YFSETQ. The length of the CDR3 is 15 residues. The CDR3: CASSLVYGTQETQYF. In DNA, the CDR3 is TGCGCCAGCAGCTTGGTATACGGGACTCAAGAGACCCAGTACTTC.

This clonotype was recorded a few times. V and J are TRBV6-5 and TRBJ1-5; D is ambiguous. In germline, CDR1 is MNHEY, CDR2 SVGAGI. This CDR3 has 13 amino acids. V was trimmed by 2 bases and J by 6 bases, leaving 8 bases between them. The CDR3, as DNA: TGTGCCAGCAGTTACCGCGTATCTCAGCCCCAGCATTTT. This encodes CASSYRVSQPQHF.

The chain joins TRBV6-1 to TRBJ2-5, with 7 bases matching TRBD1. The junction had 12 bases not matched to a gene; V was cut back by 7 bases and J by 1 base. Germline V gene sequence: CDR1 MNHNS, CDR2 SASEGT. This CDR3 spans 16 amino acids. The CDR3 is CASTLKTGSGQETQYF. The CDR3, as DNA: TGTGCCAGCACCCTCAAGACAGGGTCGGGCCAAGAGACCCAGTACTTC.

This chain uses TRBV19 with TRBJ1-1, with 7 bases that match TRBD1. The V segment lost 3 bases and the J segment 4 bases; nucleotides outside the gene matches: 8. CDR3 length: 15 residues. Germline CDR1 LNHDA, CDR2 SQIVND (reference sequence). The CDR3 DNA sequence: TGTGCCAGTAGTATCAACTCGGCAGGGGGCACTGAAGCTTTCTTT. Protein sequence: CASSINSAGGTEAFF.

The sample holds a few counts of this clonotype. J is TRBJ1-5 and V is TRBV12-3 or TRBV12-4; 9 nucleotides align to TRBD1. CDR3 size: 13 residues. Unmatched junction bases numbered 3, after V lost 6 bases and J lost 6 bases. Here the CDR3 reads CASSGQGTQPQHF. The CDR3 nucleotides read TGTGCCAGCAGCGGACAGGGGACTCAGCCCCAGCATTTT.

This clonotype was recorded a few times. V and J are TRBV7-9 and TRBJ2-1; D is possibly TRBD1 (6 bases). Gene TRBJ2-7 matches the end of the DNA better, so the J call may be wrong. The CDR3 spans 15 residues. Germline CDR1 reads SEHNR; CDR2 reads FQNEAQ (reference sequence). The CDR3 region has the DNA TGTGCCAGCAGCTTAGGTAGGACAGTACTCTACGAGCAGTACTTC. Translation gives CASSLGRTVLYEQYF.

V gene TRBV6-1 combines with J gene TRBJ1-5, with 8 bases lining up with TRBD1. With V trimmed by 5 bases and J by 2 bases, 5 bases remained unmatched. The CDR3 runs to 15 residues. Germline lookup yields CDR1 MNHNS and CDR2 SASEGT. The CDR3 DNA reads as TGTGCCAGCAGTCCGAAGACAGGGGGCAATCAGCCCCAGCATTTT. It codes for CASSPKTGGNQPQHF.

The rearrangement joins TRBV27 to TRBJ1-1, with 11 positions matching TRBD1. The CDR3 runs to 17 residues. V shed 3 bases, J shed 2 bases, and the junction held 8 bases outside the gene matches. In germline, CDR1 is MNHEY, CDR2 SMNVEV (reference sequence). CDR3 region: CASSLAGQGGLNTEAFF. The CDR3 DNA sequence: TGTGCCAGCAGTTTGGCGGGACAGGGGGGTTTAAACACTGAAGCTTTCTTT.

The genes are TRBV5-1 and TRBJ2-5; a possible D gene is TRBD2 (5 bases). Germline lookup yields CDR1 SGHRS and CDR2 YFSETQ. The V gene lost 6 bases and the J gene lost 0 bases, with 18 bases spanning the gap. CDR3 length: 16 amino acids. CDR3 protein: CASTSGEFGNQETQYF. DNA of the CDR3: TGCGCCAGCACCTCTGGGGAGTTTGGCAACCAAGAGACCCAGTACTTC.

This clonotype was counted a few times. V usage is TRBV7-2 and J usage is TRBJ1-5; 7 nucleotides align to TRBD1. Looked up from germline, CDR1 is SGHTA and CDR2 is FQGNSA. V dropped 0 bases and J dropped 5; count of bases not matched to a gene: 4. There are 15 residues in the CDR3. DNA of the CDR3: TGTGCCAGCAGCTTAGCTCAGGGGGGCGATCAGCCCCAGCATTTT. This translates into CASSLAQGGDQPQHF. Combining the CDR3 with reference TRBV7-2 and TRBJ1-5 gives the whole variable domain GAGVSQSPSNKVTEKGKDVELRCDPISGHTALYWYRQSLGQGLEFLIYFQGNSAPDKSGLPSDRFSAERTGGSVSTLTIQRTQQEDSAVYLCASSLAQGGDQPQHFGDGTRLSIL.

The chain is built from TRBV12-3 or TRBV12-4 and TRBJ1-2; 8 bases map to TRBD1. V lost 4 bases to trimming and J lost 5 bases; unmatched junction nucleotides: 9. The CDR3 extends over 15 amino acids. In DNA, the CDR3 is TGTGCCAGCAGTTCGACAGGGGTCTCCCGTTATGGCTACACCTTC. It translates to CASSSTGVSRYGYTF.

The chain uses TRBV12-3 or TRBV12-4 and TRBJ1-5, with D possibly being TRBD1 (6 bases). The CDR3 is made up of 14 amino acids. V lost 3 bases to trimming and J lost 5 bases, with 11 bases between them. The DNA of the CDR3 is TGTGCCAGCAGTTTCTCGGCAGGGGATCAGCCCCAGCATTTT. This sequence encodes CASSFSAGDQPQHF.